The present T cell receptor beta chain was sequenced within a study of T cell responses to AZD1222 COVID-19 vaccine. Concerning this clone: The target antigen is unknown.

General study results and limits: The span of vaccine-associated CD4 TCRs extended across spike, with dominance at 160-218 and 743-854. Spike-specific TCR repertoires showed rising breadth and depth after two AZD1222 doses. Reports say nearly half of spike-specific TCRs go after unmutated variant regions.

The analysis combined second doses at about 4 or about 12 weeks. Per the germline V gene, CDR1 is SGHNT and CDR2 is YYREEE (reference sequence). This CDR3 comprises 15 residues. The ends lost 4 bases at V and 0 bases at J; junction bases unmatched: 3. The table came from immunoSEQ multiplex PCR; TCRdb's copy has only in-frame clones and leaves some out. The sample contains more than 150,000 clones, about 89% of which appear only once. This TCR derives from an adult who received the AZD1222 COVID-19 vaccine. Sequencing used peripheral blood, obtained 28 days after the second AZD1222 dose. The chain joins TRBV5-4 to TRBJ2-1; 8 bases fit TRBD2. The CDR3 sequence: CASSATSDSYNEQFF. The CDR3, as DNA: TGTGCCAGCAGCGCGACTAGCGACTCCTACAATGAGCAGTTCTTC. Combining the CDR3 with reference TRBV5-4 and TRBJ2-1 gives the whole variable domain ETGVTQSPTHLIKTRGQQVTLRCSSQSGHNTVSWYQQALGQGPQFIFQYYREEENGRGNFPPRFSGLQFPNYSSELNVNALELDDSALYLCASSATSDSYNEQFFGPGTRLTVL.